The T cell receptor (beta chain) described here comes from a study of shared clonotypes between healthy human individuals. From germline, CDR1 is SGHRS and CDR2 YFSETQ. The CDR3 runs to 14 residues. After removal of 3 bases from V and 6 bases from J, the junction contained 6 bases not matched to a gene. Profiling relied on immunoSEQ multiplex PCR, and the TCRdb table lists in-frame clones only, not all of them. There are a few million clones in the sample; 90% to 95% occur only once, and more than 0.12% lies in the top ten. The donors were adults (healthy and HIV-negative) with no recent acute infections or vaccinations.

This clonotype was obtained from a man between 18 and 35 years old in good health. Sequencing used naive CD4+ T cells sorted from blood. Subset defined: CD45RA+ positively selected. The rearrangement links TRBV5-1 to TRBJ1-2, with 9 bases matching TRBD1. The CDR3, as DNA: TGCGCCAGCAGCTGGGGACAGGGTACGGATGGCTACACCTTC. Translating gives CASSWGQGTDGYTF. Complete variable domain (other parts from reference TRBV5-1 and TRBJ1-2): KAGVTQTPRYLIKTRGQQVTLSCSPISGHRSVSWYQQTPGQGLQFLFEYFSETQRNKGNFPGRFSGRQFSNSRSEMNVSTLELGDSALYLCASSWGQGTDGYTFGSGTRLTVV.